Below, 10 T cell receptor beta chains from the same sample are listed, as sequenced in a study of CD8+CD57+ T cells in acquired aplastic anemia. Investigators profiled TCR beta VDJ and CDR3 from genomic DNA template. TCRdb redid the calling of the reads with MiXCR, one entry per CDR3 protein. The table shows roughly 80,000 distinct CDR3 sequences, with approximately 70% occurring only once. Those patients picked for sequencing had displayed CD8+CD57+ cell expansion on flow cytometry. Input material: sorted CD4+, CD8+, or CD8+CD57+ T cells (not recorded which) from PBMCs. Receptor source: a human donor with aplastic anemia.

J is TRBJ2-5 and V is TRBV10-2, with TRBD2 as a possible D gene (5 bases). V was trimmed by 3 bases and J by 5 bases, leaving 16 bases between them. The CDR3 is made up of 15 amino acids. Germline V lookup: CDR1 WSHSY, CDR2 SAAADI. The CDR3 region is CASSESPQPGETQYF. In nucleotides, the CDR3 is TGCGCCAGCAGTGAAAGCCCTCAACCGGGGGAGACCCAGTACTTC.

This clonotype was picked up a small number of times. The rearrangement uses TRBV3-1 and TRBJ2-3; maybe TRBD2 (5 bases). Trimming cost V 8 bases and J 6 bases, with 9 bases left between them. Looked up from germline, CDR1 is LGHDT and CDR2 is YNNKEL (reference sequence). CDR3 length: 11 amino acids. CDR3 sequence: CASGRGDTQYF. In nucleotides, the CDR3 is TGTGCCAGCGGGCGCGGGGATACGCAGTATTTT.

This chain uses TRBV4-2 with TRBJ2-1; TRBD1 is a possible D gene (6 bases). V was cut by 2 bases and J by 4 bases, with 12 bases left in between. CDR1 is LGHNA, CDR2 YNFKEQ, per germline. The CDR3 has 15 amino acids. CDR3 nucleotide sequence: TGTGCCAGCAGCCAATCTTCTAGGGGGTACAATGAGCAGTTCTTC. This translates into CASSQSSRGYNEQFF.

Points on this clonotype: Mismatch with germline at one junction end may stem from a read error. The V call is TRBV10-3, the J call TRBJ2-7; D is unclear. CDR1 and CDR2 from the germline V gene are ENHRY and SYGVKD. The length of the CDR3 is 13 residues. In DNA form, the CDR3 reads TGTGCCAGCAGTAAGGTAGGGCTCTACGAGCAGTACTTC. Residues: CASSKVGLYEQYF.

On this clonotype: At one end, the junction sequence differs from germline, possibly due to a read error. This chain uses TRBV27 with TRBJ2-7; maybe TRBD1 (6 bases). CDR1 MNHEY and CDR2 SMNVEV come from the germline V gene (reference sequence). The CDR3 length is 14 residues. The CDR3 DNA reads as TGTGCCAGCAGTGTATCCACCGGGACACGGGAGCAGTACTTC. This translates into CASSVSTGTREQYF.

The J gene is TRBJ1-5, the V gene TRBV7-3; no definite D call. The CDR3 runs 14 residues. V lost 2 bases and J 1 base, leaving 6 bases between the germline ends. Germline values: CDR1 SGHTA, CDR2 FQGTGA. This CDR3 is CASSLYGSNQPQHF. CDR3 DNA sequence: TGTGCCAGCAGCTTATATGGGAGCAATCAGCCCCAGCATTTT.

The chain joins TRBV20-1 to TRBJ1-2; D may be TRBD1 (5 bases). The CDR3 covers 11 residues. Germline CDR1 is DFQATT and CDR2 is SNEGSKA (reference sequence). Trimming stripped 3 bases from V and 12 bases from J, with 14 bases between. The CDR3 DNA reads TGCAGTGCTAGTACTGGGGGAAGAGACACCTTC. Its protein is CSASTGGRDTF.

The chain joins TRBV19 to TRBJ2-5; TRBD2 matches 14 bases. This CDR3 region has 15 residues. Germline lookup yields CDR1 LNHDA and CDR2 SQIVND (reference sequence). Trimming removed 6 bases from V and 5 bases from J; junction bases left unmatched: 5. The CDR3 is CASSSTSGGVETQYF. The CDR3 DNA reads as TGTGCCAGTAGCTCGACTAGCGGGGGGGTCGAGACCCAGTACTTC.

The V and J genes are TRBV7-8 and TRBJ2-1; TRBD2 agrees at 7 bases. Trimming removed 4 bases from V and 10 bases from J; junction bases left unmatched: 4. There are 12 residues in the CDR3. The germline gives CDR1 SGHVS, CDR2 FQNEAQ. CDR3 DNA sequence: TGTGCCAGCAGCTCGAGGACTAGGGAGCAGTTCTTC. It encodes CASSSRTREQFF.

This chain links TRBV15 with TRBJ1-4; no clear D. The CDR3 totals 15 residues. Trimming shortened V by 0 bases and J by 2 bases, and 7 bases separated the two germline ends. Per germline, CDR1 LNHNV and CDR2 YYDKDF (reference sequence). CDR3 in amino acids: CATSREAWTNEKLFF. The DNA for the CDR3 is TGTGCCACCAGCAGAGAGGCGTGGACTAATGAAAAACTGTTTTTT.